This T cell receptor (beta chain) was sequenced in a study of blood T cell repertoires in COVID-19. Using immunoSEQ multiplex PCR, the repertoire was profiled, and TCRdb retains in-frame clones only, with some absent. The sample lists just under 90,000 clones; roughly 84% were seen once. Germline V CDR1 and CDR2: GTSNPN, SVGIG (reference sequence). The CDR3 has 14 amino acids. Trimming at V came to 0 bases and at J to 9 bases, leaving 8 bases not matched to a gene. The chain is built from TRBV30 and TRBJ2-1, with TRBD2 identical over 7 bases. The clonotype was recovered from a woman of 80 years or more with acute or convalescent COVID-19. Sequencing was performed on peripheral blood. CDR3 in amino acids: CAWSVQQAGTEQFF. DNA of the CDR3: TGTGCCTGGAGTGTACAGCAAGCGGGAACTGAGCAGTTCTTC.